This T cell receptor beta chain was obtained from a study of blood T cell repertoires in COVID-19. Study summary: The origin of the acute and convalescent COVID-19 samples was the United States, Italy and Spain. Nucleic acid was either cDNA or gDNA, and it came from T cells, B-cell-depleted T cells, or PBMCs.

Original processing methods: Estimates of nucleated cell counts were drawn from the amplification of reference gene primers. TCRdb's copy holds only in-frame clones and misses some; the assay was immunoSEQ multiplex PCR. The V and J calls and clone size come from that table; D and trimming were worked out from the DNA. The table lists around 400,000 clones, around 87% of them singletons, with about 2% in the top ten. With V trimmed by 2 bases and J by 0 bases, 18 bases remained unmatched. CDR3 size: 23 residues. Looked up from germline, CDR1 is SNHLY and CDR2 is FYNNEI. It was during active infection that Seattle patients were enrolled and then longitudinally followed.

This receptor was identified in a woman aged 60-75 years with COVID-19, enrolled during active disease. This chain uses TRBV2 with TRBJ2-3, with TRBD2 matching over 15 bases. The specimen sequenced was peripheral blood. The CDR3 nucleotides read TGTGCCAGCAGTGAAAGGACTTTAGGGACTAGCGGGGGGAATTCGCCTAGCACAGATACGCAGTATTTT. The encoded protein is CASSERTLGTSGGNSPSTDTQYF. The complete variable domain, with remaining parts taken from reference TRBV2 and TRBJ2-3, reads EPEVTQTPSHQVTQMGQEVILRCVPISNHLYFYWYRQILGQKVEFLVSFYNNEISEKSEIFDDQFSVERPDGSNFTLKIRSTKLEDSAMYFCASSERTLGTSGGNSPSTDTQYFGPGTRLTVL.